Listed here are 29 T cell receptor beta chains from one sample, sequenced in a study of T-cell reconstitution after alpha-beta-depleted transplantation in children. For TCRbeta, the library was prepared with unique molecular identifiers. TCRdb called the PCR reads again in MiXCR, with one record for every CDR3 protein. The data contain about 690,000 distinct CDR3 sequences, 15% to 20% of them singletons. The source was PBMCs from the stem cell graft donor, collected from the stem cell graft. The receptors here all came from a human donor who donated a stem cell graft to a child with acute myeloid leukemia.

The V gene is TRBV5-1, the J gene TRBJ2-1; TRBD1 agrees at 9 bases. CDR1 SGHRS and CDR2 YFSETQ come from the germline V gene. V shed 3 bases and J 6 bases; nucleotides not matched to a gene: 7. CDR3 length equals 15 residues. CDR3 residues: CASSYDRGSRNEQFF. The CDR3 nucleotides read TGCGCCAGCAGCTACGACAGGGGGAGCCGCAATGAGCAGTTCTTC.

This clonotype was recorded many times. V usage is TRBV28 and J usage is TRBJ2-3; tentatively, D is TRBD2 (6 bases). V lost 6 bases and J lost 3, with 16 bases in between. CDR3 length equals 15 residues. The germline V gene has CDR1 MDHEN and CDR2 SYDVKM. CDR3 sequence (DNA): TGTGCCAGCAGGTCTCCTGTTGGGGGGACAGATACGCAGTATTTT. It yields the protein CASRSPVGGTDTQYF.

This clonotype was seen many times. The rearrangement uses TRBV7-2 and TRBJ2-1; D unclear. Between the trimmed V and J ends, which lost 0 bases and 9 bases, there was a span of 6 bases. Germline CDR1 SGHTA, CDR2 FQGNSA. This CDR3 is built from 12 residues. CDR3 DNA sequence: TGTGCCAGCAGCTTAGCGAGGAGTGAGCAGTTCTTC. Its protein product is CASSLARSEQFF.

This clonotype was observed a few times. This chain links TRBV12-3 or TRBV12-4 with TRBJ1-2, with no clear D. The V end lost 2 bases, the J end lost 2 bases, and 6 bases lay between the germline ends. The length of the CDR3 is 13 residues. The CDR3 spells CASSLQVNYGYTF. The CDR3 nucleotides are TGTGCCAGCAGTTTACAGGTCAACTATGGCTACACCTTC.

This clonotype has a handful of counts. V gene TRBV24-1 combines with J gene TRBJ1-5; possibly TRBD1 for D (5 bases). Germline CDR1 reads KGHDR; CDR2 reads SFDVKD. This CDR3 has 16 residues. The V gene lost 2 bases and the J gene lost 3 bases, with 13 bases spanning the gap. CDR3 sequence reads: CATSDSSGNINQPQHF. DNA of the CDR3: TGTGCCACCAGTGATTCGTCAGGGAATATCAATCAGCCCCAGCATTTT.

This clonotype was seen only once. A read error may explain this, as a much larger clone is one base away. The CDR3 coding sequence is TGTGCCAGCAGCATCTACAGCGATGGCTACACCTTC. Its translation is CASSIYSDGYTF. The chain combines TRBV7-9 with TRBJ1-2; D gene unclear. The CDR3 runs to 12 residues. Trimming removed 5 bases from V and 6 bases from J, with 10 bases in between. CDR1 is SEHNR and CDR2 is FQNEAQ in the germline V gene (reference sequence).

This clonotype was observed many times. Germline and junction disagree at one end, which may indicate a read error. The CDR3 loop is CASSLGSGTSAPRCF. DNA of the CDR3: TGCGCCAGCAGCTTGGGATCCGGGACTAGCGCCCCACGTTGCTTT. The chain employs TRBV5-1 and TRBJ2-2; 10 bases map to TRBD2. Germline lookup yields CDR1 SGHRS and CDR2 YFSETQ. CDR3 size: 15 residues.

This clonotype came up a few times. V is TRBV20-1 and J is TRBJ1-6; D not resolved. CDR1 and CDR2 from the germline V gene are DFQATT and SNEGSKA (reference sequence). Trimming stripped 0 bases from V and 3 bases from J, with 9 bases between. There are 15 residues in the CDR3. The CDR3 loop is CSAREVWVYNSPLHF. The CDR3 DNA follows: TGCAGTGCTAGAGAGGTCTGGGTCTATAATTCACCCCTCCACTTT.

This clonotype was observed at least ten times. V gene TRBV6-4 combines with J gene TRBJ2-1; 7 nucleotides agree with TRBD2. CDR1 is MRHNA and CDR2 is SNTAGT in the germline V gene. The length of the CDR3 is 14 residues. The ends lost 0 bases at V and 8 bases at J; junction bases unmatched: 4. This CDR3 is CASSDSGRDDEQFF. The DNA for the CDR3 is TGTGCCAGCAGTGACTCGGGGAGGGACGATGAGCAGTTCTTC.

This clonotype occurred many times. V is TRBV20-1 and J is TRBJ1-2, with D tentatively TRBD1 (5 bases). V lost 3 bases to trimming and J lost 2 bases, with 16 bases between them. The germline gives CDR1 DFQATT, CDR2 SNEGSKA (reference sequence). The CDR3 covers 15 residues. CDR3 protein: CSASVWDAQNYGYTF. For the CDR3, the DNA is TGCAGTGCTAGCGTTTGGGACGCCCAGAACTATGGCTACACCTTC.

This clonotype showed up just a few times. The chain is built from TRBV29-1 and TRBJ1-2; D is undetermined. This CDR3 is built from 14 residues. Germline V gives CDR1 SQVTM, CDR2 ANQGSEA. The V end lost 2 bases, the J end lost 6 bases, and 16 bases lay between the germline ends. CDR3: CSVEIGLGSHGYTF. CDR3 in DNA: TGCAGCGTTGAAATCGGCCTTGGCAGCCATGGCTACACCTTC.

This clonotype was counted a few times. V usage is TRBV9 and J usage is TRBJ2-1; 9 nucleotides agree with TRBD2. Unmatched junction bases numbered 10, after V lost 2 bases and J lost 7 bases. The CDR3 contains 16 residues. Germline V gene sequence: CDR1 SGDLS, CDR2 YYNGEE. CDR3: CASSVSPSGLANEQFF. CDR3 DNA: TGTGCCAGCAGCGTCTCCCCCTCAGGACTAGCGAATGAGCAGTTCTTC.

At least ten counts were recorded for this clonotype. V and J are TRBV7-2 and TRBJ2-3; either TRBD1 or TRBD2 may supply D (6 bases each). The CDR3 spans 16 residues. Trimming took off 1 base at V and 2 bases at J, with 13 bases between the two ends. CDR1 and CDR2 from the germline V gene are SGHTA and FQGNSA. CDR3 sequence (DNA): TGTGCCAGCAGCTTAGTCGGGGGACAATTCACAGATACGCAGTATTTT. Its protein is CASSLVGGQFTDTQYF.

This clonotype was counted many times. CDR3 in amino acids: CSARAGGLYNEQFF. The CDR3 DNA reads as TGCAGTGCTAGAGCGGGGGGCTTGTACAATGAGCAGTTCTTC. The chain employs TRBV20-1 and TRBJ2-1; the D gene is possibly TRBD2 (7 bases). V was shortened by 1 base and J by 4 bases, with 11 bases between the two germline ends. CDR1 is DFQATT, CDR2 SNEGSKA, per germline (reference sequence). The CDR3 is made up of 14 amino acids.

The chain carries TRBV24-1 and TRBJ2-1; the match to TRBD2 covers 9 bases. V was pared by 4 bases and J by 8 bases, with 5 bases of the junction left unmatched. Germline CDR1 KGHDR, CDR2 SFDVKD. This CDR3 contains 14 residues. In DNA, the CDR3 is TGTGCCACCAGTGACGGCGGGGGGGCCCATGAGCAGTTCTTC. Its translation is CATSDGGGAHEQFF.

This clonotype was found a few times. This chain connects TRBV6-5 to TRBJ2-7; TRBD2 agrees at 10 bases. The CDR3 is 15 residues long. Per germline, CDR1 MNHEY and CDR2 SVGAGI. Trimming removed 4 bases from V and 7 bases from J; junction bases left unmatched: 10. CDR3 coding DNA: TGTGCCAGCAGTTCCCTAGCGGGGGCCCCGTTGGAGCAGTACTTC. Its protein is CASSSLAGAPLEQYF.

This clonotype appeared many times. The V and J genes are TRBV20-1 and TRBJ2-4; D gene uncertain. Trimming stripped 5 bases from V and 0 bases from J, with 11 bases between. CDR3 length equals 14 residues. CDR1 is DFQATT and CDR2 is SNEGSKA in the germline V gene (reference sequence). The CDR3 is CSAPGPLAKNIQYF. CDR3 nucleotides: TGCAGTGCTCCCGGTCCACTAGCCAAAAACATTCAGTACTTC.

The V call is TRBV13, the J call TRBJ2-1, with D hard to call. The CDR3 loop spans 14 amino acids. Deletions cut 0 bases from V and 6 bases from J, with 9 bases between. Germline V gene sequence: CDR1 PRHDT, CDR2 FYEKMQ (reference sequence). CDR3 residues: CASSLGLPCNEQFF. As DNA, the CDR3 is TGTGCCAGCAGCTTAGGTCTCCCCTGCAATGAGCAGTTCTTC.

In its sample, this clonotype was seen many times. The J gene is TRBJ2-3, the V gene TRBV4-2; 7 bases fit TRBD1. This CDR3 spans 17 amino acids. Germline-derived CDR1 and CDR2 are LGHNA and YNFKEQ. Unmatched junction bases numbered 15, after V lost 2 bases and J lost 7 bases. This CDR3 reads CASSQNLGQQNTNTQYF. CDR3 nucleotides: TGTGCCAGCAGCCAAAATCTGGGACAGCAAAACACGAATACGCAGTATTTT.

V is TRBV19 and J is TRBJ2-5; 7 bases map to TRBD2. Trimming at V came to 3 bases and at J to 5 bases, leaving 12 bases not matched to a gene. The CDR3 sequence is 16 residues long. Germline V gene data show CDR1 as LNHDA and CDR2 as SQIVND (reference sequence). In nucleotides, the CDR3 is TGTGCCAGTAGTATTGTATTGCGGGGGATCTCTGAGACCCAGTACTTC. Translation gives CASSIVLRGISETQYF.

There are many counts of this clonotype. V is TRBV20-1 and J is TRBJ2-5, with D possibly being TRBD2 (5 bases). Per the germline V gene, CDR1 is DFQATT and CDR2 is SNEGSKA (reference sequence). V was shortened by 5 bases and J by 5 bases, with 15 bases between the two germline ends. CDR3 size: 13 residues. The CDR3 sequence is CSAPRSWEETQYF. CDR3 sequence (DNA): TGCAGTGCTCCTCGATCTTGGGAGGAGACCCAGTACTTC.

This clonotype was seen at least ten times. The chain uses TRBV5-1 and TRBJ2-1; D remains ambiguous. Germline CDR1 and CDR2: SGHRS and YFSETQ. V lost 1 base, J lost 9 bases, and 5 bases lay in between. This CDR3 comprises 11 residues. The CDR3 nucleotides read TGCGCCAGCAGCTTGAGCAGTGAGCAGTTCTTC. Translation: CASSLSSEQFF. Full variable domain (missing parts from reference TRBV5-1 and TRBJ2-1): KAGVTQTPRYLIKTRGQQVTLSCSPISGHRSVSWYQQTPGQGLQFLFEYFSETQRNKGNFPGRFSGRQFSNSRSEMNVSTLELGDSALYLCASSLSSEQFFGPGTRLTVL.

This sequence joins TRBV6-2 or TRBV6-3 and TRBJ1-5; no definite D call. Germline CDR1 reads MNHEY; CDR2 reads SVGEGT. This CDR3 has 14 residues. Trimming left V 2 bases short and J 4 bases short, with 9 bases between. The CDR3 spells CASSYELRNQPQHF. CDR3 nucleotides: TGTGCCAGCAGTTACGAGTTAAGGAATCAGCCCCAGCATTTT.

This chain uses TRBV4-3 with TRBJ2-6; D possibly corresponds to TRBD1 (6 bases). Germline lookup yields CDR1 LGHNA and CDR2 YSLEER. The CDR3 extends over 15 amino acids. Trimming left V 3 bases short and J 2 bases short, with 8 bases between. The CDR3 DNA reads TGCGCCAGCAGCCACCAGGGGACTGGGGCCAACGTCCTGACTTTC. Protein: CASSHQGTGANVLTF.

This chain joins TRBV20-1 and TRBJ1-5; tentative D call: TRBD1 (6 bases). V was shortened by 1 base and J by 4 bases, with 8 bases between the two germline ends. This CDR3 is 13 amino acids long. Looked up from germline, CDR1 is DFQATT and CDR2 is SNEGSKA (reference sequence). In DNA, the CDR3 is TGCAGTGCTAGAGCCCAGGGGAATCAGCCCCAGCATTTT. It is translated as CSARAQGNQPQHF.

This clonotype came up a few times. V is TRBV10-3 and J is TRBJ2-7; 10 bases align to TRBD1. This CDR3 has 15 residues. V lost 4 bases to trimming and J lost 5 bases; unmatched junction nucleotides: 8. Per germline, CDR1 ENHRY and CDR2 SYGVKD. This CDR3 reads CAISATGTGEHEQYF. CDR3 sequence (DNA): TGTGCCATCAGTGCGACCGGGACAGGGGAACACGAGCAGTACTTC.

This clonotype was recorded many times. The rearrangement links TRBV24-1 to TRBJ1-2; 7 nucleotides agree with TRBD1. Trimming at V came to 2 bases and at J to 4 bases, leaving 3 bases not matched to a gene. The CDR3 spans 14 residues. CDR1 KGHDR and CDR2 SFDVKD come from the germline V gene. The CDR3 loop reads CATSDWDSTYGYTF. The CDR3 nucleotides are TGTGCCACCAGTGATTGGGACAGCACCTATGGCTACACCTTC.

This clonotype has a count of ten or more. This rearrangement joins TRBV6-1 to TRBJ2-7; 9 nucleotides line up with TRBD1. The CDR3 consists of 14 residues. In germline, CDR1 is MNHNS, CDR2 SASEGT. The V gene end was trimmed by 6 bases and the J gene end by 3 bases; junction bases not matched to a gene: 6. In DNA form, the CDR3 reads TGTGCCAGCAGGAGGGGACAGGGTGGCTACGAGCAGTACTTC. This encodes CASRRGQGGYEQYF.

The chain combines TRBV20-1 with TRBJ2-2; no firm D call. From germline, CDR1 is DFQATT and CDR2 SNEGSKA (reference sequence). The CDR3 is 15 residues long. V lost 4 bases, J lost 1 base, and 13 bases lay in between. Here the CDR3 reads CSAIGPSGNTGELFF. DNA for the CDR3: TGCAGTGCTATCGGTCCTTCGGGGAACACCGGGGAGCTGTTTTTT.